Presented here are 7 T cell receptor beta chains from one specimen sequenced in a study of control samples from healthy donors and cancer patients. Generated by immunoSEQ multiplex PCR, the TCRdb table keeps only in-frame clones and is missing some. Of about 410,000 clones detected, approximately 90% appear once; the ten largest clones hold approximately 6.3%. What was sequenced was PBMCs. All receptors come from a man aged 40-49 years with head and neck cancer.

V and J are TRBV15 and TRBJ1-2; no reliable D call. Trimming left V 0 bases short and J 6 bases short, with 5 bases between. Per the germline V gene, CDR1 is LNHNV and CDR2 is YYDKDF (reference sequence). This CDR3 is built from 12 residues. The CDR3 coding sequence is TGTGCCACCAGCAGAGATTTAAATGGCTACACCTTC. Translated, it gives CATSRDLNGYTF.

This clone has a handful of counts. The chain links TRBV4-1 to TRBJ2-7, with D uncertain. Trimming shortened V by 4 bases and J by 5 bases, and 12 bases separated the two germline ends. The CDR3 consists of 13 residues. Germline V gene data show CDR1 as MGHRA and CDR2 as YSYEKL. CDR3 DNA sequence: TGCGCCAGCAGCCTAGAGGTTGCCCACGAGCAGTACTTC. Amino acids: CASSLEVAHEQYF.

The chain carries TRBV6-5 and TRBJ1-2; a possible D gene is TRBD1 (6 bases). CDR1 and CDR2 from the germline V gene are MNHEY and SVGAGI. This CDR3 region has 11 residues. Trimming took off 6 bases at V and 7 bases at J, with 9 bases between the two ends. The CDR3 bases are TGTGCCAGCAGGGCAGGGGCTGGCTACACCTTC. Protein sequence: CASRAGAGYTF.

This clone was observed a single time. The V and J genes are TRBV28 and TRBJ2-7; the D call may be TRBD1 or TRBD2 (6 bases each). V was pared by 2 bases and J by 0 bases, with 20 bases between. The CDR3 consists of 18 residues. Germline CDR1 reads MDHEN; CDR2 reads SYDVKM. The CDR3 sequence is CASSLTGSGGDSSYEQYF. DNA for the CDR3: TGTGCCAGCAGTTTAACAGGGTCGGGCGGGGATAGCTCCTACGAGCAGTACTTC.

J is TRBJ1-2 and V is TRBV5-6, with 8 nucleotides matching TRBD1. J was trimmed by 4 bases and V by 1 base; bases with no gene match: 6. The CDR3 runs to 15 residues. From germline, CDR1 is SGHDT and CDR2 YYEEEE. CDR3 residues: CASSLWPGGGYGYTF. Written as DNA, the CDR3 is TGTGCCAGCAGCTTGTGGCCAGGGGGCGGCTATGGCTACACCTTC.

The J gene is TRBJ1-2, the V gene TRBV5-1; no firm D call. V shed 1 base and J shed 8 bases, with 15 bases lying between them. The CDR3 contains 14 residues. Germline lookup yields CDR1 SGHRS and CDR2 YFSETQ. CDR3 coding DNA: TGCGCCAGCAGCTTGTGGCAGGACCCTATCGGCTACACCTTC. Translating gives CASSLWQDPIGYTF.

V is TRBV28 and J is TRBJ2-1; 7 positions agree with TRBD1. The V gene's germline CDR1 is MDHEN and CDR2 SYDVKM. With V trimmed by 5 bases and J by 7 bases, 8 bases remained unmatched. The CDR3 consists of 14 residues. DNA for the CDR3: TGTGCCAGCAGTCCCCCGACAGGGATGAATGAGCAGTTCTTC. Its protein is CASSPPTGMNEQFF.